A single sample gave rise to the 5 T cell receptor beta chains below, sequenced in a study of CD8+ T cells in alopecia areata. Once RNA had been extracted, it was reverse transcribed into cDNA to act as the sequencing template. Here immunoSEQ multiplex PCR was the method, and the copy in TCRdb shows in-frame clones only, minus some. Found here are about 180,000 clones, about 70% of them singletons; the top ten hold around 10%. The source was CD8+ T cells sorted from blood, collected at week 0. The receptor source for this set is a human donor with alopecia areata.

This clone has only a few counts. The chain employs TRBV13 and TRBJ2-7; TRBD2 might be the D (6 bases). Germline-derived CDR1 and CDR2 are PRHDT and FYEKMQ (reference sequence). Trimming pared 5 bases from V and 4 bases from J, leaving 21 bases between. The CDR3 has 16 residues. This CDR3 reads CASSPGGAQGPYEQYF. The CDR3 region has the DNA TGTGCCAGCAGCCCAGGAGGGGCTCAGGGTCCGTACGAGCAGTACTTC.

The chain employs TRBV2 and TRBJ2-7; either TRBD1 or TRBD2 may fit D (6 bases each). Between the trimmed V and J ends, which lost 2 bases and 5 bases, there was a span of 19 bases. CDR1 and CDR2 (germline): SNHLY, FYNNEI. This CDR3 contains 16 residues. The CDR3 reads CASSEILGGGVDEQYF. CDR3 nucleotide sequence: TGTGCCAGCAGTGAAATCCTGGGGGGCGGTGTAGACGAGCAGTACTTC.

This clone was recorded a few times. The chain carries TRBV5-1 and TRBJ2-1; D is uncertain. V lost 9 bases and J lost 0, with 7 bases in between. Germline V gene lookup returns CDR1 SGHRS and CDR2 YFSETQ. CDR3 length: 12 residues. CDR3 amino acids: CATRSSYNEQFF. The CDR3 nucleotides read TGCGCCACTCGTAGCTCCTACAATGAGCAGTTCTTC. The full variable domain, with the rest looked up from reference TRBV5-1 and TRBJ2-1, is KAGVTQTPRYLIKTRGQQVTLSCSPISGHRSVSWYQQTPGQGLQFLFEYFSETQRNKGNFPGRFSGRQFSNSRSEMNVSTLELGDSALYLCATRSSYNEQFFGPGTRLTVL.

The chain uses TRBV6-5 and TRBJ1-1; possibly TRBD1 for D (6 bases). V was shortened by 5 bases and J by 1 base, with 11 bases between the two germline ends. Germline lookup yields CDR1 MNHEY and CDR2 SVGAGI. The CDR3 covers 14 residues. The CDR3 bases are TGTGCCAGCAGTCCTCAACAGGGGAACACTGAAGCTTTCTTT. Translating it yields CASSPQQGNTEAFF.

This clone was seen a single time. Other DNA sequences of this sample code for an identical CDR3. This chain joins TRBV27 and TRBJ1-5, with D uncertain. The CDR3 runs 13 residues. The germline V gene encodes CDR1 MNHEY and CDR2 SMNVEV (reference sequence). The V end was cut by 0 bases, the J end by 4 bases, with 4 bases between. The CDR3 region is CASSLSGNQPQHF. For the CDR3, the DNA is TGTGCCAGCAGTTTATCGGGGAATCAGCCCCAGCATTTT.